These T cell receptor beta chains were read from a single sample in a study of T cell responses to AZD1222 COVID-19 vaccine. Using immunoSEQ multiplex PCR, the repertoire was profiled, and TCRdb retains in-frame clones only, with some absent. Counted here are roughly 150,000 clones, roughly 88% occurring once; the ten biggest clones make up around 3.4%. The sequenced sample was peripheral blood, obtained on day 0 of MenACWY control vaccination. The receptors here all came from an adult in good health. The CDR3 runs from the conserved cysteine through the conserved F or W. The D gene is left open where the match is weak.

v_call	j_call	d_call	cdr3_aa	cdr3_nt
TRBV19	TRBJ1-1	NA	CASSIEKGVPEAFF	TGTGCCAGTAGTATAGAAAAGGGAGTCCCTGAAGCTTTCTTT
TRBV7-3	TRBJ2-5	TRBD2	CASSFGAGGHQETQYF	TGTGCCAGCAGCTTCGGGGCGGGGGGCCACCAAGAGACCCAGTACTTC
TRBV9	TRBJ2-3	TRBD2	CASSSLAITDTQYF	TGTGCCAGCAGCTCACTAGCGATCACAGATACGCAGTATTTT
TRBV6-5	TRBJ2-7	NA	CASSLGTYEQYF	TGTGCCAGCAGTCTAGGGACCTACGAGCAGTACTTC
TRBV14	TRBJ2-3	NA	CASSPRRGASTDTQYF	TGTGCCAGCAGCCCCCGGAGAGGGGCTAGCACAGATACGCAGTATTTT
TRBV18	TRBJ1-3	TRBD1	CASSPTGGTGNTIYF	TGTGCCAGCTCACCTACAGGGGGCACTGGAAACACCATATATTTT
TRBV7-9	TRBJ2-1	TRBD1	CASSSARGPYNEQFF	TGTGCCAGCAGCTCCGCCAGGGGGCCCTACAATGAGCAGTTCTTC
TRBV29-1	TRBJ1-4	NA	CSARRGANEKLFF	TGCAGCGCTCGCAGGGGTGCTAATGAAAAACTGTTTTTT
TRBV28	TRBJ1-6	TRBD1	CASRRTGKNSPLHF	TGTGCCAGCAGACGGACAGGGAAAAATTCACCCCTCCACTTT
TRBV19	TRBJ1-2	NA	CASSRDGINYGYTF	TGTGCCAGCAGCAGGGATGGGATTAACTATGGCTACACCTTC
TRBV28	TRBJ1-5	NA	CASSPGIGQPQHF	TGTGCCAGCTCCCCAGGGATCGGTCAGCCCCAGCATTTT
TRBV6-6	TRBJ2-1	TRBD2	CASSYSPSGISEQFF	TGTGCCAGCAGTTACTCGCCTAGCGGGATAAGTGAGCAGTTCTTC
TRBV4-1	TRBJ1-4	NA	CASSLGGGVNEKLFF	TGCGCCAGCAGCCTTGGGGGGGGTGTTAATGAAAAACTGTTTTTT